The 9 T cell receptor beta chains in this list originate from one sample, sequenced in a study of T cell changes during pregnancy in multiple sclerosis. The protocol was immunoSEQ multiplex PCR, while the TCRdb copy is restricted to in-frame clones and leaves out a portion. The table shows under 85,000 clones, with roughly 94% occurring only once. The material was peripheral blood, obtained in the third trimester of pregnancy. These receptors were collected from a female donor with multiple sclerosis, enrolled in a pregnancy study.

The chain combines TRBV6-5 with TRBJ1-6; the D gene is possibly TRBD1 (6 bases). V was shortened by 2 bases and J by 7 bases, with 12 bases between the two germline ends. This CDR3 region has 15 residues. Germline lookup yields CDR1 MNHEY and CDR2 SVGAGI. The CDR3 nucleotides read TGTGCCAGCAGTTACACAGGGCTCGGAAATTCACCCCTCCACTTT. Its translation is CASSYTGLGNSPLHF.

The chain recombines TRBV6-5 with TRBJ1-1; D unclear. Trimming removed 0 bases at V and 4 bases at J, with 12 bases between. This CDR3 contains 15 residues. CDR1 MNHEY and CDR2 SVGAGI come from the germline V gene. This CDR3 is CASSYSTAGSTEAFF. The CDR3 bases are TGTGCCAGCAGTTACTCGACCGCGGGGAGCACTGAAGCTTTCTTT.

This clone was recorded once. V is TRBV27 and J is TRBJ1-2; 7 nucleotides line up with TRBD1. Germline lookup yields CDR1 MNHEY and CDR2 SMNVEV (reference sequence). The CDR3 spans 13 residues. Losses at the gene ends were 6 bases for V and 5 bases for J; bases not matched to a gene: 6. The CDR3 here is CASSPRQGYGYTF. The CDR3 nucleotides read TGTGCCAGCAGCCCGCGACAGGGATATGGCTACACCTTC.

With respect to this clone: Other DNA sequences of this sample code for an identical CDR3. This chain uses TRBV7-6 with TRBJ1-2; TRBD1 aligns across 10 bases. With 4 bases clipped from V and 2 bases from J, the junction kept 1 base outside the gene matches. Germline CDR1 reads SGHVS; CDR2 reads FNYEAQ. CDR3 size: 14 residues. In DNA form, the CDR3 reads TGTGCCAGCAGCTCGGGACAGGGGAACTATGGCTACACCTTC. Translated: CASSSGQGNYGYTF.

The chain links TRBV2 to TRBJ1-6; 9 bases are shared with TRBD1. Trimming cost V 4 bases and J 10 bases; bases outside gene matches: 8. CDR3 length: 15 residues. The germline gives CDR1 SNHLY, CDR2 FYNNEI. CDR3 coding DNA: TGTGCCAGCAGTGTACAGGGGGCGCATCAGTCACCCCTCCACTTT. Amino acid sequence: CASSVQGAHQSPLHF.

This clone was seen only a few times. The genes are TRBV6-4 and TRBJ2-3; 8 bases are a match to TRBD1. V trimming: 0 bases; J trimming: 2 bases; junction bases outside the gene matches: 1. This CDR3 has 15 amino acids. CDR1 and CDR2 (germline): MRHNA, SNTAGT. In nucleotides, the CDR3 is TGTGCCAGCAGTGACTCGGGACAGGCCACAGATACGCAGTATTTT. Encoded protein: CASSDSGQATDTQYF.

The chain is built from TRBV5-6 and TRBJ2-3, with 7 bases identical to TRBD2. The CDR3 runs to 16 residues. J was trimmed by 4 bases and V by 0 bases; bases with no gene match: 8. CDR1 SGHDT and CDR2 YYEEEE come from the germline V gene. The CDR3 region is CASSLASGGMADTQYF. For the CDR3, the DNA is TGTGCCAGCAGCTTGGCTTCGGGGGGTATGGCAGATACGCAGTATTTT.

V and J are TRBV5-1 and TRBJ1-1, with D maybe TRBD1 (6 bases). The CDR3 has 14 amino acids. Trimming took 0 bases from V and 1 from J, leaving 7 bases between them. Germline values: CDR1 SGHRS, CDR2 YFSETQ. The chain's CDR3 is CASSLAGQNTEAFF. Written as DNA, the CDR3 is TGCGCCAGCAGCTTGGCGGGACAGAACACTGAAGCTTTCTTT.

The V gene is TRBV7-2, the J gene TRBJ2-3, with D unresolved. Between the trimmed V and J ends, which lost 5 bases and 2 bases, there was a span of 8 bases. Germline V gives CDR1 SGHTA, CDR2 FQGNSA. The CDR3 totals 13 residues. The CDR3 is CASSIPNTDTQYF. The CDR3 DNA follows: TGTGCCAGCAGCATCCCCAACACAGATACGCAGTATTTT.